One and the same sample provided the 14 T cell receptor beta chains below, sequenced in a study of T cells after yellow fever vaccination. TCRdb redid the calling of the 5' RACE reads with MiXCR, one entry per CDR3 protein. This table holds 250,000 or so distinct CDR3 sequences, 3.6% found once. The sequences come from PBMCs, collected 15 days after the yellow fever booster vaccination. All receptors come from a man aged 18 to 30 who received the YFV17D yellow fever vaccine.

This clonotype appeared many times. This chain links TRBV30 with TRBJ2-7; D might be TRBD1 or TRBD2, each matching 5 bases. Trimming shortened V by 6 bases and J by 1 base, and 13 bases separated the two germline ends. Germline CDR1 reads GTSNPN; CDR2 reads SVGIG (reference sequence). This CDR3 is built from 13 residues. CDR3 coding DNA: TGTGCCTGTCACCGGGACGGATCCTACGAGCAGTACTTC. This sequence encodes CACHRDGSYEQYF. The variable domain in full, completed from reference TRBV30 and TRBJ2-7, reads SQTIHQWPATLVQPVGSPLSLECTVEGTSNPNLYWYRQAAGRGLQLLFYSVGIGQISSEVPQNLSASRPQDRQFILSSKKLLLSDSGFYLCACHRDGSYEQYFGPGTRLTVT.

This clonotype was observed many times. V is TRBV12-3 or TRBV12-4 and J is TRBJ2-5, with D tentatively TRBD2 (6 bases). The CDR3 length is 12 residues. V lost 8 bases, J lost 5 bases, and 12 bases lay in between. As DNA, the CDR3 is TGTGCCAGCGGAGGACTATTTGAGACCCAGTACTTC. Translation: CASGGLFETQYF.

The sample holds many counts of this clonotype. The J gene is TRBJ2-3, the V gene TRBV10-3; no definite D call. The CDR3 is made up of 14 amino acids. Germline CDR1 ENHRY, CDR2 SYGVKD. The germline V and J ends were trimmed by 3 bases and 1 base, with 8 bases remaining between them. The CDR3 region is CAISEGGRTDTQYF. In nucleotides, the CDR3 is TGTGCCATCAGTGAAGGCGGACGCACAGATACGCAGTATTTT.

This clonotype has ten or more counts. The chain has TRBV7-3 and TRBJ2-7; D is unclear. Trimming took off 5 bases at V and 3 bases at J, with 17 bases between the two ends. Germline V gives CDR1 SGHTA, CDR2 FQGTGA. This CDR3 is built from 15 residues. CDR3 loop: CASSPSKRLLYEQYV. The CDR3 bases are TGTGCCAGCAGCCCATCAAAGAGGCTCCTCTACGAGCAGTACGTC.

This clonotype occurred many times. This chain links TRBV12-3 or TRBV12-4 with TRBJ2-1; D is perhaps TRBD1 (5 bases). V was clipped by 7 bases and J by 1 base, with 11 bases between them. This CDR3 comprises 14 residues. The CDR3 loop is CASTTDESYNEQFF. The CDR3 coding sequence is TGTGCCAGCACGACAGACGAGTCCTACAATGAGCAGTTCTTC.

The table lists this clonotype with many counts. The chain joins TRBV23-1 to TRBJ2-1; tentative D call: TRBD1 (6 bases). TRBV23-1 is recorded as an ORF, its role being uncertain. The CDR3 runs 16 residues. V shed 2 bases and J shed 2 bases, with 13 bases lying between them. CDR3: CASSQGRQGTYNEQFF. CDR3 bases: TGCGCCAGCAGTCAAGGAAGGCAGGGGACCTACAATGAGCAGTTCTTC.

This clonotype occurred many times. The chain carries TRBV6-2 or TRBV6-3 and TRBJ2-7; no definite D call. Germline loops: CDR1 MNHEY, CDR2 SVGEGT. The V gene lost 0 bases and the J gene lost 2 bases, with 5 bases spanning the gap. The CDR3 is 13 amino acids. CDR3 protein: CASSYSGAYEQYV. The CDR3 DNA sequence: TGTGCCAGCAGTTACTCGGGTGCCTACGAGCAGTACGTC.

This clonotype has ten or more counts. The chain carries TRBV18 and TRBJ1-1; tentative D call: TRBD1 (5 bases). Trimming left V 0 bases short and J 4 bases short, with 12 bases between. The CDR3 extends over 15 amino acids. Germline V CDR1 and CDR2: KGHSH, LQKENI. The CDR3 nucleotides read TGTGCCAGCTCACCACCGGCAGGGCGACCCACTGAAGCTTTCTTT. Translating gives CASSPPAGRPTEAFF.

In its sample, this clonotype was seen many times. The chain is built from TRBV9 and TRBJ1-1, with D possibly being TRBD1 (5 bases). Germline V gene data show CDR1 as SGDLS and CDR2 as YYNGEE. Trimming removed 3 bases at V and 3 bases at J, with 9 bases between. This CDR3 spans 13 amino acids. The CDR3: CASSGRADTEAFF. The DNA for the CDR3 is TGTGCCAGCAGCGGCAGGGCGGACACTGAAGCTTTCTTT.

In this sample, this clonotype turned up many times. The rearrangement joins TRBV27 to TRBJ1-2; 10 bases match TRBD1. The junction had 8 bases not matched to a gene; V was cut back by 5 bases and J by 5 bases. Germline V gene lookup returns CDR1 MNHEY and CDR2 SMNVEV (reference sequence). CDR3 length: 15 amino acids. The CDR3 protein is CASSPLGDRGYGYTF. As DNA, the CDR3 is TGTGCCAGCAGTCCTCTGGGGGACAGGGGATATGGCTACACCTTC.

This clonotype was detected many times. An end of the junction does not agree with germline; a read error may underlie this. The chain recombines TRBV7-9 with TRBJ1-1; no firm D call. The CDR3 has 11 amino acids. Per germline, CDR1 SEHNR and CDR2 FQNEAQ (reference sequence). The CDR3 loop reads CASLKGTEAVF. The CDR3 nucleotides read TGTGCCAGCCTCAAGGGCACTGAAGCTGTCTTT.

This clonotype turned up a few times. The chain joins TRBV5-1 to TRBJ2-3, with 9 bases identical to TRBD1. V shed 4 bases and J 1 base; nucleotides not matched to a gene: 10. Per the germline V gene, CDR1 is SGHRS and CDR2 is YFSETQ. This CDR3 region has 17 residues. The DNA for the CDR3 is TGCGCCAGCAGCAACTACAGGGGGCCCGCACGCACAGATACGCAGTATTTT. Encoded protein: CASSNYRGPARTDTQYF.

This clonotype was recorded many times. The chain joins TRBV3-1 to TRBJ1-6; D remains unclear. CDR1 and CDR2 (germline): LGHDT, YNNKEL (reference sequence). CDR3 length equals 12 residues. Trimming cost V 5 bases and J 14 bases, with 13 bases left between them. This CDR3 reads CASSEASTSLHF. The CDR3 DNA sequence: TGTGCCAGCAGCGAGGCGTCCACTTCCCTCCACTTT.

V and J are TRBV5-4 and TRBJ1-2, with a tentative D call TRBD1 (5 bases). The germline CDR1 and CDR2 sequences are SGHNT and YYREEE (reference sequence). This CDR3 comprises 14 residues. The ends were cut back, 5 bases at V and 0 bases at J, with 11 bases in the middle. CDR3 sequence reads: CASSFGTSNYGYTF. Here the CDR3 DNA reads TGTGCCAGCAGTTTTGGGACGTCTAACTATGGCTACACCTTC.